These T cell receptor beta chains were read from a single sample in a study of T cell responses to AZD1222 COVID-19 vaccine. Some clones are missing from TCRdb's copy, which holds only in-frame ones; the method was immunoSEQ multiplex PCR. The top ten hold approximately 3% of the sample, which has 120,000 to 150,000 clones, 75% to 95% seen once. Sequenced here: peripheral blood, sampled on day 0 of MenACWY control vaccination. The receptor set was obtained from an adult in good health. The conserved cysteine and the conserved F or W are not part of the CDR3 here.

v_call | cdr3_aa
TRBV3-1/TRBV3-2 | ASSQVLAGGHYEQY
TRBV5-1 | ASSPGQGGTGELF
TRBV11-1 | ASSLTGVNQPQH
TRBV7-6 | ASSPGGTGTGNTIY
TRBV2 | ASTRRYSNQPQH
TRBV6-5 | ASSLEQSSYNEQF
TRBV19 | ASSINRLEQY
TRBV10-3 | AIGGGLTYNEQF
TRBV5-3 | ARSLGSRSYEQY
TRBV27 | ASSLLGQGPYNEQF
TRBV28 | ASSWTGFFNTQY
TRBV11-1 | ATQKQDTYEQY
TRBV6-1 | ASSDGTGSSYEQY
TRBV28 | ASSPQGIDYGYT
TRBV27 | ASSLTGGVSPLH
TRBV2 | ASSLTTGNTGELF
TRBV6-6 | ASSYLQGYTEAF
TRBV11-2 | ASSLEGADRYSYEQY
TRBV5-4 | ASSLLRSSYGYT
TRBV28 | ATRVGGREKLF